The rows below give T cell receptor beta chains drawn from one sample of a study of circulating and synovial CD4+ cells in juvenile arthritis. Repertoires were generated with immunoSEQ multiplex PCR, while TCRdb's copy carries only in-frame clones and drops some. Of 15,000 to 20,000 clones listed, roughly 89% are singletons. The sample taken for sequencing was CD4+ T cells from blood. These receptors all stem from a human donor with juvenile idiopathic arthritis. CDR3s include the opening cysteine and the closing phenylalanine or tryptophan. Only part of the rows carry a size: once, few, many, or a class if the clone is expanded.

len	v_gene	j_gene	abundance	CDR3aa
15	TRBV4-3	TRBJ2-1	NA	CASSQSSAVYNEQFF
15	TRBV6-6	TRBJ2-7	NA	CASSQGQGGPYEQYF
13	TRBV4-3	TRBJ2-7	once	CASSQERGNEQYF
12	TRBV2	TRBJ1-2	once	CASRQVDYGYTF
15	TRBV19	TRBJ1-3	NA	CASSDGTGAGNTIYF
14	TRBV2	TRBJ2-7	NA	CASTHPDRPYEQYF
15	TRBV5-1	TRBJ2-3	NA	CASSFSGVVQDTQYF
16	TRBV5-4	TRBJ2-7	NA	CASSLEQRGVYYEQYF
15	TRBV7-9	TRBJ2-7	NA	CASSLESQPSHEQYF
16	TRBV5-4	TRBJ2-5	NA	CASSLGLAGVRETQYF
16	TRBV18	TRBJ2-1	NA	CASSRTGAYGYNEQFF
16	TRBV6-5	TRBJ2-4	few	CASSYGSSGAKNIQYF
16	TRBV5-1	TRBJ2-1	NA	CASSLAGTSGDFEQFF
13	TRBV7-2	TRBJ2-1	NA	CASSPPGQGEKFF
14	TRBV6-1	TRBJ2-5	once	CASSELGARETQYF
17	TRBV14	TRBJ2-2	NA	CASSHGGLAGFTGELFF
13	TRBV6-1	TRBJ2-2	NA	CASSETSTGELFF
13	TRBV7-9	TRBJ1-5	NA	CASSLLEGQPQHF
15	TRBV18	TRBJ2-2	NA	CASSPGLAGYGELFF
13	TRBV18	TRBJ2-7	few	CASSPSDTRGQDF
14	TRBV25-1	TRBJ1-3	NA	CASRSDRGGNTIYF
15	TRBV9	NA	NA	CASSGGGRGSNEQYF
13	TRBV7-2	TRBJ2-1	NA	CASRSGGYNEQFF
13	TRBV27	TRBJ1-1	NA	CASSYSGNTEAFF
14	TRBV14	TRBJ1-1	NA	CASSRRNLNTEAFF
16	TRBV27	TRBJ1-2	NA	CASSQGLTGGTRGYTF
13	TRBV27	TRBJ1-2	NA	CASSRSLNYGYTF
16	TRBV5-6	TRBJ2-3	NA	CASSRGLEQHADTQYF